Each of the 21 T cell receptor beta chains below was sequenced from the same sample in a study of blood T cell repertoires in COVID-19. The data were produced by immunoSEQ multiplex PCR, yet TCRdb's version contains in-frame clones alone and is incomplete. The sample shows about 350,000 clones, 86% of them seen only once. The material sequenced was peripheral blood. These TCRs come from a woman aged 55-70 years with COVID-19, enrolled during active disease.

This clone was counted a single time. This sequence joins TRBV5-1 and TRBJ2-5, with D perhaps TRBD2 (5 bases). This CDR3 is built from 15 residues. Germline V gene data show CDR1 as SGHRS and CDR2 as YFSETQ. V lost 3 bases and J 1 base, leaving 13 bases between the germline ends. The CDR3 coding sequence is TGCGCCAGCAGCTCCCAGGACTTGCGCCAAGAGACCCAGTACTTC. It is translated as CASSSQDLRQETQYF.

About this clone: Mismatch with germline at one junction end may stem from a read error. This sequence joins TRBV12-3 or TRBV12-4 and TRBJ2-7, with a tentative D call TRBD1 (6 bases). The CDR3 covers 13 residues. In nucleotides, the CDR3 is TGTGCCAGCAGCAGTGGGGGCTCCTACGCGCAGTACTTC. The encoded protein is CASSSGGSYAQYF.

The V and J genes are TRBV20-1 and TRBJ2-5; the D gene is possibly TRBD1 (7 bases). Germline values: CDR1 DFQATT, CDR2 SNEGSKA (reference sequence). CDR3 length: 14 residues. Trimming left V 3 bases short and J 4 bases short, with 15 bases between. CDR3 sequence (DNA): TGCAGTGCTAGTGATTCAGGGGGGAGAGAGACCCAGTACTTC. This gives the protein CSASDSGGRETQYF.

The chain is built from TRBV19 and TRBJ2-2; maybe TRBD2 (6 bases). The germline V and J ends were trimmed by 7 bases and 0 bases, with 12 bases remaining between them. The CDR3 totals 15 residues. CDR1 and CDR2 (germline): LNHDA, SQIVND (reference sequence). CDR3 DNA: TGTGCCAGTAAAGGCGGGGCAACGAACACCGGGGAGCTGTTTTTT. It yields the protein CASKGGATNTGELFF.

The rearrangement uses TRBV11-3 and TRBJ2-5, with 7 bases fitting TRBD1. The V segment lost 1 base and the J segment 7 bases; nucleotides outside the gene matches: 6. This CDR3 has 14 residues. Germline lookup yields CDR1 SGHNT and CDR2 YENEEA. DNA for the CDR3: TGTGCCAGCAGCTTAGGGACAGGCCTCCCGACCCAGTACTTC. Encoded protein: CASSLGTGLPTQYF.

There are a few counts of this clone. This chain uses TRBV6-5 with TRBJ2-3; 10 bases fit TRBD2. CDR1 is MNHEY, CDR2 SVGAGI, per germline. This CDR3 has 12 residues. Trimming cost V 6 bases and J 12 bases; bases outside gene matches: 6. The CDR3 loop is CASRLAGGPQYF. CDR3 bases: TGTGCCAGCAGGTTAGCGGGGGGACCACAGTATTTT.

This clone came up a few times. CDR3 loop: CASSDSLINSPLHF. The CDR3 DNA follows: TGTGCCAGCAGTGATAGCTTAATCAATTCACCCCTCCACTTT. The chain couples TRBV6-1 to TRBJ1-6; D not certain. Germline V lookup: CDR1 MNHNS, CDR2 SASEGT. Trimming took 3 bases from V and 7 from J, leaving 10 bases between them. The CDR3 consists of 14 residues.

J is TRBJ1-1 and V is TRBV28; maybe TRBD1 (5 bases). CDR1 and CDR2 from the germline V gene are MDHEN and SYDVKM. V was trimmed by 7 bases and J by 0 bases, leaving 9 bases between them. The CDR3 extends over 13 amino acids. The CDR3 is CASMRQLNTEAFF. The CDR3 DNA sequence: TGTGCCAGCATGAGACAGCTGAACACTGAAGCTTTCTTT.

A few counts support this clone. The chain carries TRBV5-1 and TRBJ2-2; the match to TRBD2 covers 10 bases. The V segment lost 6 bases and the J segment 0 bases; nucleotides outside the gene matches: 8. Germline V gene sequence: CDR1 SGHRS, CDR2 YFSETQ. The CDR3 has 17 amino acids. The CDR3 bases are TGCGCCAGCACCACTGGGACTAGCGCCGCGAACACCGGGGAGCTGTTTTTT. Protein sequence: CASTTGTSAANTGELFF.

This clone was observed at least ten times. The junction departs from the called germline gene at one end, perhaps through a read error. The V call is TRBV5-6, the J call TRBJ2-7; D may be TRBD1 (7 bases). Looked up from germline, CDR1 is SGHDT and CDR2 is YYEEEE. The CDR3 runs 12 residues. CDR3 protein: CASSGGTAITTF. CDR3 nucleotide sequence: TGTGCCAGCAGCGGAGGGACAGCCATTACCACCTTC.

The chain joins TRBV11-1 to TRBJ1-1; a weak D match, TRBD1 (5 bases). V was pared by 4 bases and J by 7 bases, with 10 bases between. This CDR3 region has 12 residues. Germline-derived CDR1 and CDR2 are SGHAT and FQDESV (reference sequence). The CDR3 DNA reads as TGTGCCAGCAGCTGGGGGGGTGGTGAAGCTTTCTTT. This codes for CASSWGGGEAFF.

In DNA, the CDR3 is TGTGCCAGCAGCACCGGAGAGCGGGCATACATTCAGTACTTC. Translating it yields CASSTGERAYIQYF. The chain uses TRBV7-2 and TRBJ2-4; maybe TRBD2 (6 bases). The CDR3 extends over 14 amino acids. CDR1 is SGHTA and CDR2 is FQGNSA in the germline V gene. With 5 bases removed from V and 8 bases from J, the gap between germline ends came to 16 bases. Using reference TRBV7-2 and TRBJ2-4 for the parts outside the CDR3, the full variable domain is GAGVSQSPSNKVTEKGKDVELRCDPISGHTALYWYRQSLGQGLEFLIYFQGNSAPDKSGLPSDRFSAERTGGSVSTLTIQRTQQEDSAVYLCASSTGERAYIQYFGAGTRLSVL.

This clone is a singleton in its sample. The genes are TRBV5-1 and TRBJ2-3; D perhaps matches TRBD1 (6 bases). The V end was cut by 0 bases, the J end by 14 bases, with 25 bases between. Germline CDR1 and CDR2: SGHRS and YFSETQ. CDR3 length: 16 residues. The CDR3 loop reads CASSLVQGVGGRDVYF. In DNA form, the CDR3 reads TGCGCCAGCAGCTTGGTACAAGGCGTAGGGGGTAGGGATGTGTATTTT.

CDR3: CASSIPHLRAANEKLFF. In DNA, the CDR3 is TGTGCCAGTAGTATCCCCCACCTGAGGGCGGCTAATGAAAAACTGTTTTTT. This chain uses TRBV19 with TRBJ1-4; D unresolved. Germline-derived CDR1 and CDR2 are LNHDA and SQIVND (reference sequence). The V gene lost 3 bases and the J gene lost 3 bases, with 17 bases spanning the gap. CDR3 length: 17 residues.

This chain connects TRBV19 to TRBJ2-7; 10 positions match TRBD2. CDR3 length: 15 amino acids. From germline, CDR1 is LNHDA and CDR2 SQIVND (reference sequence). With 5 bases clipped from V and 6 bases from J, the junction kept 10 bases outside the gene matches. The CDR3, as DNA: TGTGCCAGTAGTCCCTTACCCGGGACTAGCGTCGAGCAGTACTTC. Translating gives CASSPLPGTSVEQYF. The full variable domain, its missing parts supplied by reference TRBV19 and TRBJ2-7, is DGGITQSPKYLFRKEGQNVTLSCEQNLNHDAMYWYRQDPGQGLRLIYYSQIVNDFQKGDIAEGYSVSREKKESFPLTVTSAQKNPTAFYLCASSPLPGTSVEQYFGPGTRLTVT.

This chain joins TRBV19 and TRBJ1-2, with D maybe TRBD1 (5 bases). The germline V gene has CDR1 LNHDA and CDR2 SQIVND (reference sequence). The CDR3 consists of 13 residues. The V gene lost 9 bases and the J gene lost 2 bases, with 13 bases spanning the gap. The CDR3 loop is CARGPTENYGYTF. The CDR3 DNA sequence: TGTGCCAGGGGCCCGACAGAAAACTATGGCTACACCTTC.

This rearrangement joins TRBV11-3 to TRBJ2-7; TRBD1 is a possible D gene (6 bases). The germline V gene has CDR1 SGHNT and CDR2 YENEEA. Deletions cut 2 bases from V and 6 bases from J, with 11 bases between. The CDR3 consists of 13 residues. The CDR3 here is CASSLIRGSEQYF. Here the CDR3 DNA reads TGTGCCAGCAGCTTAATCAGGGGTTCCGAGCAGTACTTC.

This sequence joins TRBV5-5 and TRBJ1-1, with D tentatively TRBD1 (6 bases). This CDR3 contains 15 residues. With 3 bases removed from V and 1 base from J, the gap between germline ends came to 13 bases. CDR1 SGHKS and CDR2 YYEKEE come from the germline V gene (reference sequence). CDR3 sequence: CASSSLRQANTEAFF. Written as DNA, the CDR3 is TGTGCCAGCAGCTCCCTGAGACAGGCGAACACTGAAGCTTTCTTT.

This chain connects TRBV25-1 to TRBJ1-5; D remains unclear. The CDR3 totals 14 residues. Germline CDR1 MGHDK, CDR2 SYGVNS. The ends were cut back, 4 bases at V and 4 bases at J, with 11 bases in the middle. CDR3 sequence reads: CASSVSQTNQPQHF. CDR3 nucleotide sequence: TGTGCCAGCAGTGTAAGTCAAACTAATCAGCCCCAGCATTTT.

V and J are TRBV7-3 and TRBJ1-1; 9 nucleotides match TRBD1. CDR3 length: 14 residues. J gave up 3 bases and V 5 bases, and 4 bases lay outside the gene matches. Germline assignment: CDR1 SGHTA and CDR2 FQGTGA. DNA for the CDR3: TGTGCCAGCAGCCCACAGGGGGCGCACACTGAAGCTTTCTTT. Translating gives CASSPQGAHTEAFF.

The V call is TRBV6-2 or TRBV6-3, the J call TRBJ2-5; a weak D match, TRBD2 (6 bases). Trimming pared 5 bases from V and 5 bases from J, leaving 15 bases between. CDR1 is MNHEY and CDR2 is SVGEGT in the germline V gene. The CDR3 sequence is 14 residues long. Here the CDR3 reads CASSNRGGVETQYF. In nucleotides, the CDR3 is TGTGCCAGCAGTAACCGAGGCGGGGTGGAGACCCAGTACTTC.